This T cell receptor (beta chain) came from a study of early T cells in non-severe SARS-CoV-2 infection. TCRdb analysed the 5' RACE reads with MiXCR anew, one entry per CDR3 protein. This sample has tens of thousands of distinct CDR3 sequences, with 5.6% found just once. The V end lost 4 bases, the J end lost 10 bases, and 22 bases lay between the germline ends. Germline V gene data show CDR1 as MNHEY and CDR2 as SMNVEV (reference sequence). The length of the CDR3 is 15 residues. At least ten counts were recorded for this clonotype. This chain uses TRBV27 with TRBJ1-2; TRBD1 is a possible D gene (5 bases). The origin of this receptor is an adult who was a healthcare worker with PCR-confirmed SARS-CoV-2 infection or an uninfected control (not recorded which). The sample was whole blood. The CDR3 loop is CASSYTPQGTGLYTF. In DNA form, the CDR3 reads TGTGCCAGCAGTTACACCCCCCAGGGAACTGGACTCTACACCTTC.